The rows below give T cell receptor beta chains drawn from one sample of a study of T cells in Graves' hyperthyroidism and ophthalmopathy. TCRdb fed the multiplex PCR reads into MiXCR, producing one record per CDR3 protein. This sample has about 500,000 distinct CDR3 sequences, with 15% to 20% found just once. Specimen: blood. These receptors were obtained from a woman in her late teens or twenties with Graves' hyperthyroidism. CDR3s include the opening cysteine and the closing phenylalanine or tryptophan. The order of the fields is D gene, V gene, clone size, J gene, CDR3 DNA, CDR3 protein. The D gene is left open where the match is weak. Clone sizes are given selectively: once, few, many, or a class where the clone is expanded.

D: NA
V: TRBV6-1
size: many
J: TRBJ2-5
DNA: TGTGCCAGCAGTAGGCCCGGGCAGCAAGAGACCCAGTACTTC
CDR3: CASSRPGQQETQYF

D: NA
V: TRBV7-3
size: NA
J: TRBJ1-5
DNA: TGTGCCAGCAGCTTTGGCCCGAATCAGCCCCAGCATTTT
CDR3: CASSFGPNQPQHF

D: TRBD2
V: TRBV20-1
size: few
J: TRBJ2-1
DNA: TGCAGTGCTAGAGGGGCGGGAGGGGGCCGGCAGTTCTTC
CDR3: CSARGAGGGRQFF

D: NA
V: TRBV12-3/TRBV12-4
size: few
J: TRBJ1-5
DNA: TGTGCCACCGGCGGCGGGAATCAGCCCCAGCATTTT
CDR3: CATGGGNQPQHF

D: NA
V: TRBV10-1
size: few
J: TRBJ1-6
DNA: TGCGCCAGCAGCGGGGGTTCGACTAATTCACCCCTCCACTTT
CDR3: CASSGGSTNSPLHF

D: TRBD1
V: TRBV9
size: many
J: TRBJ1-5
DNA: TGTGCCAGCAGCCGGGACAGGGGCAATCAGCCCCAGCATTTT
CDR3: CASSRDRGNQPQHF

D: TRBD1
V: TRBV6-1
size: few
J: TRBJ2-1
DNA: TGTGCCAGCAGCCCAACTACAGGGGCCTACAATGAGCAGTTCTTC
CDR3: CASSPTTGAYNEQFF

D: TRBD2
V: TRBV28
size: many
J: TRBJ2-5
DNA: TGTGCCAGCAGACGTGGGGGGCTAGCGGGAGAGCAGACCCAGTACTTC
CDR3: CASRRGGLAGEQTQYF

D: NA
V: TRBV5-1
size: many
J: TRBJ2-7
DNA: TGCGCCAGCAGCTTGGAGGGCTATACCTACGAGCAGTACTTC
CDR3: CASSLEGYTYEQYF

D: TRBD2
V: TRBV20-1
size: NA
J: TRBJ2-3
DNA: TGCAGTGCTAGGATCTCCGCTAGCGGGGGGTACACAGATACGCAGTATTTT
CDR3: CSARISASGGYTDTQYF

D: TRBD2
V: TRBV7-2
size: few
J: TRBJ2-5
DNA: TGTGCCAGCAGCTTATATGCTAGCGGGAAGCGGGAGACCCAGTACTTC
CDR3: CASSLYASGKRETQYF

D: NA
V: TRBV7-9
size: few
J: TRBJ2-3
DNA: TGTGCCAGCAGCTTACCCGGACGGGGCGATACGCAGTATTTT
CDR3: CASSLPGRGDTQYF

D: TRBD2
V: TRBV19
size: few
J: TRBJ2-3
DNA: TGTGCCAGTAGTATGCCGTCGAGAGGGAGGGCCGAAGATACGCAGTATTTT
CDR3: CASSMPSRGRAEDTQYF

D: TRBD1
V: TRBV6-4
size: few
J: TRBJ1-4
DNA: TGTGCCAGCAGTGACGGACAGGGGGCTGAAAAACTGTTTTTT
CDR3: CASSDGQGAEKLFF

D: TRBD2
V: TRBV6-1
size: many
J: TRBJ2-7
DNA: TGTGCCAGCAGCCACACTAGCGGCCCCCTCTACGAGCAGTACTTC
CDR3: CASSHTSGPLYEQYF

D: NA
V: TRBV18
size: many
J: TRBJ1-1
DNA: TGTGCCAGCTCACCAAACGAGAACACTGAAGCTTTCTTT
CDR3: CASSPNENTEAFF

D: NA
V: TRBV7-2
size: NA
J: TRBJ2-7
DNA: TGTGCCAGCAGCCCCTCCCCGGGACACTCCTACGAGCAGTACTTC
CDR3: CASSPSPGHSYEQYF

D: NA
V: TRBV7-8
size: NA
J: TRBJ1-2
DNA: TGTGCCAGCTCCATAGACGGGATCCCGCGGGGCTACACCTTC
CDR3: CASSIDGIPRGYTF

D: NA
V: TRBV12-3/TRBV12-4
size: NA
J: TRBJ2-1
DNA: TGTGCCAGCAGTAGAGAGCAGTTCTTC
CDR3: CASSREQFF

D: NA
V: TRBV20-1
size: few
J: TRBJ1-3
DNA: TGCAGTGCCCTCGACAACTCTGGAAACACCATATATTTT
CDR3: CSALDNSGNTIYF

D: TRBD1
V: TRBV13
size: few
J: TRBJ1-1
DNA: TGTGCCAGCAGCTTCTACAGGGGAAACATGAACACTGAAGCTTTCTTT
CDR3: CASSFYRGNMNTEAFF